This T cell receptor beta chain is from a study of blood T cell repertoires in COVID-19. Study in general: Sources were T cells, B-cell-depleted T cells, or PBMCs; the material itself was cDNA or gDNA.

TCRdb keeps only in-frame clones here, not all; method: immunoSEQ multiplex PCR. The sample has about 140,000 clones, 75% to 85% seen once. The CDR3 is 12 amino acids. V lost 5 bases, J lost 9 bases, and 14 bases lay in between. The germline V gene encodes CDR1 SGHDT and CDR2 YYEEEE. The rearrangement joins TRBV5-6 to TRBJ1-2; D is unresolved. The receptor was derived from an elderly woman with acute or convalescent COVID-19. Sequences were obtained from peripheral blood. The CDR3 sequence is CASRAGGGRYTF. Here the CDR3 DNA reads TGTGCCAGCAGGGCTGGAGGAGGTCGCTACACCTTC. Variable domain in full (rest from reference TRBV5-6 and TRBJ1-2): DAGVTQSPTHLIKTRGQQVTLRCSPKSGHDTVSWYQQALGQGPQFIFQYYEEEERQRGNFPDRFSGHQFPNYSSELNVNALLLGDSALYLCASRAGGGRYTFGSGTRLTVV.